Presented here are 20 T cell receptor beta chains from one specimen sequenced in a study of T cell responses to AZD1222 COVID-19 vaccine. Libraries were prepared by immunoSEQ multiplex PCR; TCRdb keeps only in-frame clonotypes and omits some of them. The repertoire includes under 150,000 clones, 90% to 95% of them detected once, and approximately 2.7% sits in the top ten. The starting material was peripheral blood, obtained on day 0 of MenACWY control vaccination. The receptors were sampled from an adult in good health.

The gene calls are TRBV7-2 and TRBJ1-6, with TRBD1 identical over 10 bases. The V segment lost 6 bases and the J segment 10 bases; nucleotides outside the gene matches: 12. Germline loops: CDR1 SGHTA, CDR2 FQGNSA. The CDR3 loop spans 16 amino acids. CDR3 residues: CASSLIGTGVGSPLHF. Written as DNA, the CDR3 is TGTGCCAGCAGTCTAATCGGGACAGGGGTTGGGTCACCCCTCCACTTT.

The rearrangement uses TRBV7-9 and TRBJ2-5; D is possibly TRBD1 (5 bases). Germline V gene data show CDR1 as SEHNR and CDR2 as FQNEAQ (reference sequence). Trimming shortened V by 4 bases and J by 3 bases, and 12 bases separated the two germline ends. The CDR3 is 14 residues long. CDR3 coding DNA: TGTGCCAGCAGCTCGTGGGTAGGGGAAGAGACCCAGTACTTC. Protein: CASSSWVGEETQYF.

This chain joins TRBV10-3 and TRBJ1-3, with a possible D match to TRBD1 (5 bases). V was clipped by 6 bases and J by 0 bases, with 12 bases between them. This CDR3 region has 15 residues. CDR1 is ENHRY, CDR2 SYGVKD, per germline. The chain's CDR3 is CAISPRQFSGNTIYF. CDR3 DNA sequence: TGTGCCATCAGCCCCCGACAGTTCTCTGGAAACACCATATATTTT.

The rearrangement joins TRBV7-2 to TRBJ1-2; maybe TRBD1 (5 bases). Looked up from germline, CDR1 is SGHTA and CDR2 is FQGNSA. With 7 bases removed from V and 6 bases from J, the gap between germline ends came to 18 bases. The CDR3 length is 14 residues. Written as DNA, the CDR3 is TGTGCCAGCACGCCTTCAGGGTTCAGCGATGGCTACACCTTC. Translating gives CASTPSGFSDGYTF.

J is TRBJ1-5 and V is TRBV15; D call uncertain. The CDR3 loop spans 12 amino acids. CDR1 LNHNV and CDR2 YYDKDF come from the germline V gene (reference sequence). Trimming cost V 5 bases and J 6 bases, with 8 bases left between them. CDR3 DNA sequence: TGTGCCACCAGCGCCCGAGGTCAGCCCCAGCATTTT. This translates into CATSARGQPQHF.

This clone was seen only once. The chain couples TRBV19 to TRBJ1-6, with D possibly being TRBD1 (5 bases). Trimming pared 4 bases from V and 0 bases from J, leaving 10 bases between. The CDR3 has 16 amino acids. Germline V lookup: CDR1 LNHDA, CDR2 SQIVND (reference sequence). CDR3 residues: CASSTGGASYNSPLHF. In nucleotides, the CDR3 is TGTGCCAGTAGTACGGGAGGGGCCTCCTATAATTCACCCCTCCACTTT.

This clone was seen more than once but under ten times. V gene TRBV6-5 combines with J gene TRBJ1-6; the D is unclear. Trimming took 4 bases from V and 7 from J, leaving 14 bases between them. The CDR3 extends over 15 amino acids. CDR1 and CDR2 (germline): MNHEY, SVGAGI. The CDR3 nucleotides are TGTGCCAGCAGTTCCCGGGCCGAGTTCAATTCACCCCTCCACTTT. Translation: CASSSRAEFNSPLHF.

This chain joins TRBV30 and TRBJ1-3; D may be TRBD1 (6 bases). V shed 4 bases and J shed 2 bases, with 18 bases lying between them. This CDR3 has 16 residues. CDR1 and CDR2 from the germline V gene are GTSNPN and SVGIG (reference sequence). The CDR3 DNA reads TGTGCCTGGACCCGGGGGGCCGTAAGTGCTGGAAACACCATATATTTT. It codes for CAWTRGAVSAGNTIYF.

This clone has more than one count but fewer than ten. This chain links TRBV30 with TRBJ2-7, with no clear D. Germline V gene sequence: CDR1 GTSNPN, CDR2 SVGIG (reference sequence). The CDR3 contains 11 residues. The V end was cut by 5 bases, the J end by 3 bases, with 8 bases between. This CDR3 reads CAWGSGYEQYF. In DNA, the CDR3 is TGTGCCTGGGGTTCAGGCTACGAGCAGTACTTC.

The count of this clone is one. V usage is TRBV12-5 and J usage is TRBJ1-1; D not certain. CDR1 is LGHNT and CDR2 is FRNRAP in the germline V gene. This CDR3 region has 16 residues. Trimming pared 0 bases from V and 0 bases from J, leaving 11 bases between. The CDR3 coding sequence is TGTGCTAGTGGTTTGGTACTAGGGAACATGAACACTGAAGCTTTCTTT. It codes for CASGLVLGNMNTEAFF. The full variable domain, its missing parts supplied by reference TRBV12-5 and TRBJ1-1, is DARVTQTPRHKVTEMGQEVTMRCQPILGHNTVFWYRQTMMQGLELLAYFRNRAPLDDSGMPKDRFSAEMPDATLATLKIQPSEPRDSAVYFCASGLVLGNMNTEAFFGQGTRLTVV.

This clone was recorded a few times. This chain joins TRBV6-1 and TRBJ1-1; D unclear. Germline V CDR1 and CDR2: MNHNS, SASEGT. Trimming removed 0 bases at V and 6 bases at J, with 8 bases between. The CDR3 spans 13 residues. In DNA form, the CDR3 reads TGTGCCAGCAGTGAAGCTTGGGCATCTGAAGCTTTCTTT. Amino acid sequence: CASSEAWASEAFF.

This chain links TRBV2 with TRBJ1-2; tentatively, D is TRBD1 (5 bases). This CDR3 comprises 11 residues. Per germline, CDR1 SNHLY and CDR2 FYNNEI. Deletions cut 4 bases from V and 13 bases from J, with 13 bases between. CDR3 in DNA: TGTGCCAGCAGTGGAGACCAGGGAGGCACCTTC. Translating it yields CASSGDQGGTF.

This rearrangement joins TRBV6-5 to TRBJ2-7; perhaps TRBD1 as D (6 bases). Trimming stripped 2 bases from V and 2 bases from J, with 10 bases between. Germline-derived CDR1 and CDR2 are MNHEY and SVGAGI. The CDR3 sequence is 14 residues long. CDR3 DNA sequence: TGTGCCAGCAGTTACGGGACACCGGCCTACGAGCAGTACTTC. It codes for CASSYGTPAYEQYF.

This clone appeared a few times. The chain combines TRBV5-1 with TRBJ2-2; the match to TRBD1 covers 10 bases. CDR1 is SGHRS, CDR2 YFSETQ, per germline. The V segment lost 4 bases and the J segment 5 bases; nucleotides outside the gene matches: 8. This CDR3 comprises 16 residues. CDR3 loop: CASSPWTGGTTGELFF. The CDR3, as DNA: TGCGCCAGCAGCCCCTGGACAGGGGGGACGACCGGGGAGCTGTTTTTT.

This chain uses TRBV9 with TRBJ2-5; 9 bases match TRBD1. Losses at the gene ends were 4 bases for V and 5 bases for J; bases not matched to a gene: 12. From germline, CDR1 is SGDLS and CDR2 YYNGEE. This CDR3 is built from 16 residues. This CDR3 is CASSPFSGTGTETQYF. The CDR3 nucleotides read TGTGCCAGCAGCCCCTTCTCCGGGACAGGGACCGAGACCCAGTACTTC.

The chain couples TRBV11-2 to TRBJ1-1; D call uncertain. The CDR3 is 15 residues long. V was clipped by 5 bases and J by 0 bases, with 13 bases between them. CDR1 is SGHAT, CDR2 FQNNGV, per germline. In DNA form, the CDR3 reads TGTGCCAGCAGCATTACGTGGCAATTGAACACTGAAGCTTTCTTT. Its protein product is CASSITWQLNTEAFF.

This chain connects TRBV5-1 to TRBJ2-2; D remains ambiguous. The ends were cut back, 3 bases at V and 7 bases at J, with 7 bases in the middle. This CDR3 comprises 12 residues. Germline CDR1 is SGHRS and CDR2 is YFSETQ. The DNA for the CDR3 is TGCGCCAGCAGCTCGTCCGGCGGGGAGCTGTTTTTT. It yields the protein CASSSSGGELFF.

The chain combines TRBV5-1 with TRBJ2-7, with 9 bases matching TRBD1. There are 16 residues in the CDR3. Germline V gives CDR1 SGHRS, CDR2 YFSETQ. J gave up 5 bases and V 4 bases, and 13 bases lay outside the gene matches. The DNA of the CDR3 is TGCGCCAGCAGCCGAAACACGGGACAGGGAAGTCACGAGCAGTACTTC. The encoded protein is CASSRNTGQGSHEQYF.

The chain has TRBV2 and TRBJ1-5, with 7 nucleotides matching TRBD1. CDR3 length: 12 amino acids. Germline V gene data show CDR1 as SNHLY and CDR2 as FYNNEI. V shed 7 bases and J 9 bases; nucleotides not matched to a gene: 6. As DNA, the CDR3 is TGTGCCAGCAATCCAGGGGGGTTGCCCCAGCATTTT. Its translation is CASNPGGLPQHF.

This chain links TRBV10-3 with TRBJ1-1; D may be TRBD1 (6 bases). CDR1 and CDR2 (germline): ENHRY, SYGVKD. This CDR3 comprises 12 residues. V gave up 0 bases and J gave up 11 bases, with 10 bases separating them. CDR3 bases: TGTGCCATCAGTGAGTCAGGGGGGGCGGCTTTCTTT. Protein: CAISESGGAAFF.